The next 17 T cell receptor beta chains were all read from a single sample in a study of human T cells and chemical hapten exposure. The time point here: patch test 2, 6 weeks after DPC sensitization. Treatment defined: therapeutic diphenylcyclopropenone sensitization with weekly scalp DPC. Via MiXCR, TCRdb re-called the RACE reads, giving one row per CDR3 protein. The profile shows more than 90,000 distinct CDR3 sequences, over 9.5% of them singletons. The material sequenced was whole blood, taken in connection with sensitization to the hapten diphenylcyclopropenone (DPC). The origin of the receptors is a woman aged 40 to 50 with alopecia areata. Some clones in this sample may be carry-over from other donors' samples.

This clonotype was observed a handful of times. This chain connects TRBV19 to TRBJ2-1; D is unresolved. This CDR3 is 14 amino acids long. CDR1 LNHDA and CDR2 SQIVND come from the germline V gene (reference sequence). Trimming pared 11 bases from V and 7 bases from J, leaving 21 bases between. Written as DNA, the CDR3 is TGTGCCGCCAGTAGTAACGGCCCGCGAAATGAGCAGTTCTTC. Residues: CAASSNGPRNEQFF.

This clonotype was found many times. The genes are TRBV12-3 or TRBV12-4 and TRBJ2-1; 9 bases align to TRBD2. This CDR3 has 15 amino acids. V was pared by 3 bases and J by 10 bases, with 10 bases of the junction left unmatched. CDR3: CASSFRASGMGEQFF. CDR3 nucleotide sequence: TGTGCCAGCAGTTTTAGGGCTAGCGGGATGGGAGAGCAGTTCTTC.

This clonotype was detected a few times. The chain carries TRBV20-1 and TRBJ2-5; 9 bases map to TRBD2. Trimming took 5 bases from V and 2 from J; bases not matched to a gene: 9. Germline CDR1 DFQATT, CDR2 SNEGSKA (reference sequence). This CDR3 has 15 residues. The CDR3 sequence: CSASLWTSAQETQYF. The CDR3, as DNA: TGCAGTGCTTCTTTATGGACTAGCGCGCAAGAGACCCAGTACTTC.

This clonotype occurred many times. The chain uses TRBV24-1 and TRBJ1-5; possibly TRBD1 for D (5 bases). There are 17 residues in the CDR3. Germline V gene data show CDR1 as KGHDR and CDR2 as SFDVKD. The V end lost 5 bases, the J end lost 2 bases, and 18 bases lay between the germline ends. CDR3 sequence (DNA): TGTGCCACCAGTGGCCCCCGAGGGGCGGGGGGCAATCAGCCCCAGCATTTT. It is translated as CATSGPRGAGGNQPQHF.

At least ten counts were recorded for this clonotype. The chain links TRBV28 to TRBJ2-7, with TRBD1 matching 8 bases. In germline, CDR1 is MDHEN, CDR2 SYDVKM. The V gene end was trimmed by 5 bases and the J gene end by 0 bases; junction bases not matched to a gene: 3. The CDR3 has 14 residues. DNA of the CDR3: TGTGCCAGCAGTGGGACAGGAAGCTCCTACGAGCAGTACTTC. Translation: CASSGTGSSYEQYF. The full variable domain, rest sourced from reference TRBV28 and TRBJ2-7, is DVKVTQSSRYLVKRTGEKVFLECVQDMDHENMFWYRQDPGLGLRLIYFSYDVKMKEKGDIPEGYSVSREKKERFSLILESASTNQTSMYLCASSGTGSSYEQYFGPGTRLTVT.

The chain has TRBV29-1 and TRBJ2-1; the match to TRBD1 covers 10 bases. V lost 7 bases and J lost 0; bases outside the gene matches: 3. The CDR3 contains 14 residues. The germline V gene encodes CDR1 SQVTM and CDR2 ANQGSEA. The DNA of the CDR3 is TGCAGCGGCCGGACAGGGGGCTCCTACAATGAGCAGTTCTTC. It translates to CSGRTGGSYNEQFF.

The V gene is TRBV9, the J gene TRBJ2-3, with 9 bases matching TRBD2. The junction had 5 bases not matched to a gene; V was cut back by 6 bases and J by 0 bases. Germline V gives CDR1 SGDLS, CDR2 YYNGEE. The CDR3 is 15 amino acids. The CDR3 coding sequence is TGTGCCAGCACCCTCAGCGGGGGGAGCACAGATACGCAGTATTTT. It yields the protein CASTLSGGSTDTQYF. Looking up the rest from reference TRBV9 and TRBJ2-3 gives the full variable domain: DSGVTQTPKHLITATGQRVTLRCSPRSGDLSVYWYQQSLDQGLQFLIQYYNGEERAKGNILERFSAQQFPDLHSELNLSSLELGDSALYFCASTLSGGSTDTQYFGPGTRLTVL.

The table lists this clonotype with many counts. This chain links TRBV6-2 or TRBV6-3 with TRBJ2-3; 12 nucleotides match TRBD2. The CDR3 loop spans 15 amino acids. Germline V CDR1 and CDR2: MNHEY, SVGEGT. V dropped 10 bases and J dropped 5; count of bases not matched to a gene: 10. The CDR3 sequence is CATAEPSGGGDTQYF. CDR3 in DNA: TGTGCCACCGCGGAGCCTAGCGGGGGGGGAGATACGCAGTATTTT.

This clonotype came up many times. This rearrangement joins TRBV7-2 to TRBJ2-5; D ambiguous. The CDR3 spans 13 residues. CDR1 SGHTA and CDR2 FQGNSA come from the germline V gene. V was clipped by 5 bases and J by 4 bases, with 11 bases between them. The CDR3 reads CASSERRRETQYF. CDR3 sequence (DNA): TGTGCCAGCAGCGAGAGGCGGCGAGAGACCCAGTACTTC.

This clonotype was observed a handful of times. The genes are TRBV19 and TRBJ1-5; D remains ambiguous. This CDR3 is 14 amino acids long. Germline CDR1 is LNHDA and CDR2 is SQIVND (reference sequence). The V gene lost 3 bases and the J gene lost 7 bases, with 13 bases spanning the gap. CDR3 sequence: CASSINLQVQPQHF. As DNA, the CDR3 is TGTGCCAGTAGTATCAATCTCCAGGTACAGCCCCAGCATTTT. Complete variable domain (other parts from reference TRBV19 and TRBJ1-5): DGGITQSPKYLFRKEGQNVTLSCEQNLNHDAMYWYRQDPGQGLRLIYYSQIVNDFQKGDIAEGYSVSREKKESFPLTVTSAQKNPTAFYLCASSINLQVQPQHFGDGTRLSIL.

Many counts were recorded for this clonotype. V and J are TRBV7-2 and TRBJ2-5, with 10 bases fitting TRBD1. V lost 5 bases to trimming and J lost 5 bases; unmatched junction nucleotides: 11. The germline gives CDR1 SGHTA, CDR2 FQGNSA. CDR3 size: 16 residues. Here the CDR3 reads CASSTWTGGVGETQYF. CDR3 DNA sequence: TGTGCCAGCAGCACCTGGACAGGGGGTGTTGGGGAGACCCAGTACTTC.

Points on this clonotype: This may come from a read error, since a much larger clone is one base off. CDR3 residues: CASMEAGYDEQFF. CDR3 in DNA: TGTGCCAGCATGGAAGCGGGATACGATGAGCAGTTCTTC. The V and J genes are TRBV6-2 or TRBV6-3 and TRBJ2-1; TRBD2 agrees at 7 bases. With 7 bases clipped from V and 8 bases from J, the junction kept 8 bases outside the gene matches. Germline V gene sequence: CDR1 MNHEY, CDR2 SVGEGT. The CDR3 covers 13 residues.

V and J are TRBV29-1 and TRBJ2-2; D unresolved. Between the trimmed V and J ends, which lost 4 bases and 7 bases, there was a span of 10 bases. CDR1 SQVTM and CDR2 ANQGSEA come from the germline V gene. The CDR3 runs to 12 residues. The CDR3 coding sequence is TGCAGCGTTGTTGCGGTGGGCGGGGAGCTGTTTTTT. It encodes CSVVAVGGELFF.

This clonotype was seen many times. The rearrangement uses TRBV4-3 and TRBJ2-5, with a tentative D call TRBD2 (6 bases). The CDR3 runs 17 residues. The V end was cut by 1 base, the J end by 4 bases, with 19 bases between. The germline CDR1 and CDR2 sequences are LGHNA and YSLEER. The chain's CDR3 is CASSQVSPLGGSETQYF. DNA of the CDR3: TGCGCCAGCAGCCAAGTTTCCCCCCTGGGGGGTTCAGAGACCCAGTACTTC.

This clonotype was observed a handful of times. This rearrangement joins TRBV7-2 to TRBJ2-3; D uncertain. Germline V CDR1 and CDR2: SGHTA, FQGNSA. Trimming shortened V by 4 bases and J by 0 bases, and 8 bases separated the two germline ends. The CDR3 covers 14 residues. Here the CDR3 DNA reads TGTGCCAGCAGCTACACTCCAAGCACAGATACGCAGTATTTT. Its protein is CASSYTPSTDTQYF.

The chain uses TRBV14 and TRBJ1-3; D not resolved. The CDR3 spans 15 residues. V gave up 4 bases and J gave up 8 bases, with 18 bases separating them. Germline CDR1 SGHDN, CDR2 FVKESK. The CDR3 DNA reads TGTGCCAGCAGCCCCCCCGGGCTTCCCGGAGACACCATATATTTT. This translates into CASSPPGLPGDTIYF.

DNA of the CDR3: TGTGCCACCAGTGACCCCCCGGCTAGCGGGGTAAACACCGGGGAGCTGTTTTTT. It codes for CATSDPPASGVNTGELFF. The chain recombines TRBV24-1 with TRBJ2-2; TRBD2 agrees at 9 bases. The CDR3 totals 18 residues. V was clipped by 4 bases and J by 2 bases; unmatched bases: 10. From germline, CDR1 is KGHDR and CDR2 SFDVKD.